A single sample gave rise to the 30 T cell receptor beta chains below, sequenced in a study of blood T cell repertoires in COVID-19. Repertoires were generated with immunoSEQ multiplex PCR, while TCRdb's copy carries only in-frame clones and drops some. The repertoire holds about 69,000 clones, around 88% seen once, with about 15% in the top ten. The source material was peripheral blood. The origin of the receptors is a man aged 35 to 55 with COVID-19, enrolled during active disease.

This sequence joins TRBV7-9 and TRBJ2-3; TRBD2 matches 12 bases. V lost 1 base, J lost 3 bases, and 8 bases stayed unmatched. Per germline, CDR1 SEHNR and CDR2 FQNEAQ (reference sequence). This CDR3 contains 18 residues. The CDR3 loop reads CASSLERTSGAETDTQYF. CDR3 coding DNA: TGTGCCAGCAGCTTAGAAAGGACTAGCGGGGCGGAGACAGATACGCAGTATTTT. The entire variable domain, with the rest obtained from reference TRBV7-9 and TRBJ2-3, is as follows: DTGVSQNPRHKITKRGQNVTFRCDPISEHNRLYWYRQTLGQGPEFLTYFQNEAQLEKSRLLSDRFSAERPKGSFSTLEIQRTEQGDSAMYLCASSLERTSGAETDTQYFGPGTRLTVL.

The V gene is TRBV3-1 (or the pseudogene TRBV3-2), the J gene TRBJ2-7; D might be TRBD1 (8 bases). The CDR3 has 13 residues. Germline V gene sequence: CDR1 LGHDT, CDR2 YNNKEL (reference sequence). Trimming took 6 bases from V and 4 from J, leaving 13 bases between them. The CDR3 is CASSLQGGYEQYF. CDR3 sequence (DNA): TGTGCCAGCAGTCTACAGGGGGGGTACGAGCAGTACTTC.

The rearrangement joins TRBV30 to TRBJ1-1, with a weak D call TRBD1 (5 bases). Germline V gene data show CDR1 as GTSNPN and CDR2 as SVGIG (reference sequence). V lost 3 bases and J 5 bases, leaving 16 bases between the germline ends. The CDR3 totals 14 residues. CDR3 bases: TGTGCCTGGAGCACTCTCTTCGGGGGAACTGAAGCTTTCTTT. Protein: CAWSTLFGGTEAFF.

The rearrangement uses TRBV6-5 and TRBJ2-7; the D gene is possibly TRBD1 (5 bases). CDR1 and CDR2 from the germline V gene are MNHEY and SVGAGI. This CDR3 is built from 13 residues. Trimming removed 6 bases from V and 0 bases from J, with 9 bases in between. Here the CDR3 reads CASSLTVSYEQYF. CDR3 sequence (DNA): TGTGCCAGCAGCCTGACAGTCTCCTACGAGCAGTACTTC.

The rearrangement links TRBV11-2 to TRBJ2-1; 7 bases map to TRBD1. CDR3 size: 16 residues. Germline loops: CDR1 SGHAT, CDR2 FQNNGV. V lost 5 bases to trimming and J lost 0 bases; unmatched junction nucleotides: 7. In DNA form, the CDR3 reads TGTGCCAGCAGCAAGTCGACAGGGAGCTCCTACAATGAGCAGTTCTTC. Protein product: CASSKSTGSSYNEQFF.

V and J are TRBV11-1 and TRBJ2-7; 9 bases line up with TRBD1. Germline V gene sequence: CDR1 SGHAT, CDR2 FQDESV (reference sequence). J gave up 3 bases and V 0 bases, and 3 bases lay outside the gene matches. There are 15 residues in the CDR3. CDR3: CASSLAGQGIYEQYF. The CDR3 DNA sequence: TGTGCCAGCAGCTTAGCGGGACAGGGAATCTACGAGCAGTACTTC.

This chain uses TRBV28 with TRBJ1-2; D gene uncertain. The CDR3 covers 14 residues. Looked up from germline, CDR1 is MDHEN and CDR2 is SYDVKM. Trimming stripped 1 base from V and 4 bases from J, with 10 bases between. CDR3 loop: CASSLSEPGYGYTF. The DNA of the CDR3 is TGTGCCAGCAGTTTATCTGAACCGGGCTATGGCTACACCTTC.

The V and J genes are TRBV19 and TRBJ2-3, with 12 nucleotides matching TRBD2. Unmatched junction bases numbered 24, after V lost 11 bases and J lost 3 bases. Germline loops: CDR1 LNHDA, CDR2 SQIVND (reference sequence). CDR3 length: 20 residues. CDR3 protein: CAPRSGWLAGGRGGTDTQYF. In DNA, the CDR3 is TGTGCCCCCAGATCAGGGTGGCTAGCGGGGGGGAGGGGTGGTACAGATACGCAGTATTTT.

There are a few counts of this clone. The chain carries TRBV5-5 and TRBJ1-1; D perhaps matches TRBD1 (5 bases). V lost 5 bases, J lost 7 bases, and 15 bases lay in between. Germline CDR1 and CDR2: SGHKS and YYEKEE (reference sequence). This CDR3 spans 13 amino acids. CDR3 nucleotides: TGTGCCAGCAGTCGGCTTAGACAGAATGAAGCTTTCTTT. This translates into CASSRLRQNEAFF.

The chain employs TRBV7-9 and TRBJ1-2, with D perhaps TRBD1 (5 bases). This CDR3 has 15 amino acids. The V end lost 5 bases, the J end lost 3 bases, and 16 bases lay between the germline ends. Germline-derived CDR1 and CDR2 are SEHNR and FQNEAQ (reference sequence). CDR3 protein: CASSPSGGGDYGYTF. Written as DNA, the CDR3 is TGTGCCAGCAGCCCTTCGGGGGGAGGGGACTATGGCTACACCTTC.

This chain connects TRBV10-3 to TRBJ2-1; TRBD2 aligns across 8 bases. The CDR3 has 15 residues. Trimming at V came to 4 bases and at J to 6 bases, leaving 8 bases not matched to a gene. Germline V lookup: CDR1 ENHRY, CDR2 SYGVKD. CDR3 residues: CAISVQAGGINEQFF. Here the CDR3 DNA reads TGTGCCATCAGTGTACAGGCGGGGGGAATCAATGAGCAGTTCTTC.

Here the CDR3 reads CASSETFGSGNTIYF. Written as DNA, the CDR3 is TGTGCCAGCAGTGAGACATTCGGTTCTGGAAACACCATATATTTT. V and J are TRBV6-1 and TRBJ1-3; the D is unclear. V was shortened by 3 bases and J by 1 base, with 10 bases between the two germline ends. This CDR3 has 15 amino acids. Germline V lookup: CDR1 MNHNS, CDR2 SASEGT.

The J gene is TRBJ1-1, the V gene TRBV7-8; D uncertain. Trimming removed 8 bases at V and 1 base at J, with 11 bases between. This CDR3 has 13 residues. Germline values: CDR1 SGHVS, CDR2 FQNEAQ. This CDR3 is CASAADTNTEAFF. In nucleotides, the CDR3 is TGTGCCAGCGCCGCCGACACGAACACTGAAGCTTTCTTT.

The chain combines TRBV29-1 with TRBJ1-1; D ambiguous. V shed 4 bases and J shed 1 base, with 7 bases lying between them. Per germline, CDR1 SQVTM and CDR2 ANQGSEA. The CDR3 is made up of 12 amino acids. This CDR3 reads CSVAWPNTEAFF. CDR3 bases: TGCAGCGTTGCATGGCCGAACACTGAAGCTTTCTTT. The entire variable domain, with the rest obtained from reference TRBV29-1 and TRBJ1-1, is as follows: SAVISQKPSRDICQRGTSLTIQCQVDSQVTMMFWYRQQPGQSLTLIATANQGSEATYESGFVIDKFPISRPNLTFSTLTVSNMSPEDSSIYLCSVAWPNTEAFFGQGTRLTVV.

In this sample, this clone turned up once. This chain links TRBV5-4 with TRBJ2-3, with TRBD2 matching over 11 bases. From germline, CDR1 is SGHNT and CDR2 YYREEE (reference sequence). This CDR3 spans 16 amino acids. V dropped 4 bases and J dropped 6; count of bases not matched to a gene: 10. CDR3 in DNA: TGTGCCAGCAGCAGCGGCTCAGCTAGCGGGGGGGATACGCAGTATTTT. Translated: CASSSGSASGGDTQYF.

The chain has TRBV5-1 and TRBJ1-4, with D perhaps matching TRBD1 (5 bases). V was cut by 0 bases and J by 4 bases, with 13 bases left in between. CDR3 length equals 16 residues. CDR1 and CDR2 (germline): SGHRS, YFSETQ. The CDR3 sequence: CASSLGIGHRNEKLFF. Here the CDR3 DNA reads TGCGCCAGCAGCTTGGGGATTGGACACCGTAATGAAAAACTGTTTTTT. The whole variable domain, filled in from reference TRBV5-1 and TRBJ1-4, reads KAGVTQTPRYLIKTRGQQVTLSCSPISGHRSVSWYQQTPGQGLQFLFEYFSETQRNKGNFPGRFSGRQFSNSRSEMNVSTLELGDSALYLCASSLGIGHRNEKLFFGSGTQLSVL.

In nucleotides, the CDR3 is TGTGCCAGCAATCCCCCTACGGTAGATACGCAGTATTTT. The encoded protein is CASNPPTVDTQYF. The chain couples TRBV6-5 to TRBJ2-3; D uncertain. V lost 7 bases and J 5 bases, leaving 13 bases between the germline ends. The germline V gene encodes CDR1 MNHEY and CDR2 SVGAGI. The CDR3 has 13 residues.

V gene TRBV2 combines with J gene TRBJ1-5; 8 bases align to TRBD1. The CDR3 sequence is 13 residues long. V lost 4 bases and J lost 11; bases outside the gene matches: 7. Germline V gene data show CDR1 as SNHLY and CDR2 as FYNNEI. CDR3 coding DNA: TGTGCCAGCAGTGTGGACAGGGCCGAAGCCCAGCATTTT. It specifies CASSVDRAEAQHF.

The chain uses TRBV9 and TRBJ2-1; weak D call: TRBD2 (5 bases). This CDR3 has 12 amino acids. Germline V gene data show CDR1 as SGDLS and CDR2 as YYNGEE. V dropped 7 bases and J dropped 9 bases, with 14 bases sitting between them. The CDR3 nucleotides are TGTGCCAGCGGATATAGGGAGACTGAGCAGTTCTTC. It specifies CASGYRETEQFF. Filled out from reference TRBV9 and TRBJ2-1, the complete variable domain reads DSGVTQTPKHLITATGQRVTLRCSPRSGDLSVYWYQQSLDQGLQFLIQYYNGEERAKGNILERFSAQQFPDLHSELNLSSLELGDSALYFCASGYRETEQFFGPGTRLTVL.

DNA of the CDR3: TGTGCCAGCACCGCCGATTCGGGTACGCAGTATTTT. It specifies CASTADSGTQYF. The chain uses TRBV27 and TRBJ2-3; D uncertain. Between the trimmed V and J ends, which lost 7 bases and 8 bases, there was a span of 13 bases. The germline V gene has CDR1 MNHEY and CDR2 SMNVEV (reference sequence). The CDR3 runs to 12 residues.

The chain uses TRBV6-1 and TRBJ1-2; the D gene is possibly TRBD1 (5 bases). Germline V gives CDR1 MNHNS, CDR2 SASEGT. V was pared by 2 bases and J by 3 bases, with 10 bases between. CDR3 size: 14 residues. CDR3 DNA: TGTGCCAGCAGTGAAACAGGCAGATACTATGGCTACACCTTC. Translation: CASSETGRYYGYTF.

V usage is TRBV5-1 and J usage is TRBJ1-4; D not resolved. The germline V gene encodes CDR1 SGHRS and CDR2 YFSETQ. Trimming removed 0 bases from V and 0 bases from J, with 6 bases in between. This CDR3 is built from 15 residues. The CDR3 DNA follows: TGCGCCAGCAGCTTGGCCTTTGCAACTAATGAAAAACTGTTTTTT. This translates into CASSLAFATNEKLFF.

The V gene is TRBV28, the J gene TRBJ2-5, with D possibly being TRBD2 (5 bases). Germline V CDR1 and CDR2: MDHEN, SYDVKM. The V and J ends lost 3 bases and 3 bases respectively, with 8 bases between them. The CDR3 spans 13 residues. The CDR3 here is CASSFPGKETQYF. The CDR3 DNA reads as TGTGCCAGCAGTTTTCCGGGAAAAGAGACCCAGTACTTC. Filled out from reference TRBV28 and TRBJ2-5, the complete variable domain reads DVKVTQSSRYLVKRTGEKVFLECVQDMDHENMFWYRQDPGLGLRLIYFSYDVKMKEKGDIPEGYSVSREKKERFSLILESASTNQTSMYLCASSFPGKETQYFGPGTRLLVL.

This sequence joins TRBV5-1 and TRBJ2-3; 10 bases line up with TRBD1. With V trimmed by 4 bases and J by 0 bases, 5 bases remained unmatched. The CDR3 is 16 residues long. Germline V gene lookup returns CDR1 SGHRS and CDR2 YFSETQ. The CDR3 DNA reads TGCGCCAGCAGCCAAGGACAGGGGGAAAGCACAGATACGCAGTATTTT. Translated, it gives CASSQGQGESTDTQYF.

This chain connects TRBV9 to TRBJ2-7, with D perhaps matching TRBD1 (6 bases). Trimming took off 3 bases at V and 5 bases at J, with 18 bases between the two ends. Germline V gene sequence: CDR1 SGDLS, CDR2 YYNGEE. The CDR3 has 15 amino acids. The CDR3 DNA follows: TGTGCCAGCAGCGAGGGCACAGGGTGGAAGAACGAGCAGTACTTC. The encoded protein is CASSEGTGWKNEQYF.

The rearrangement links TRBV6-5 to TRBJ2-7, with D possibly matching TRBD2 (5 bases). This CDR3 contains 14 residues. Germline CDR1 is MNHEY and CDR2 is SVGAGI. Trimming took off 2 bases at V and 0 bases at J, with 8 bases between the two ends. CDR3 DNA sequence: TGTGCCAGCAGTTACGGACGGGGCTCCTACGAGCAGTACTTC. It codes for CASSYGRGSYEQYF.

The gene calls are TRBV30 and TRBJ1-2; 8 bases match TRBD1. The CDR3 contains 11 residues. CDR1 is GTSNPN and CDR2 is SVGIG in the germline V gene (reference sequence). V trimming: 5 bases; J trimming: 7 bases; junction bases outside the gene matches: 3. The DNA of the CDR3 is TGTGCCTGGCAGGGGGCCGGTGGCTACACCTTC. As protein: CAWQGAGGYTF.

This chain connects TRBV2 to TRBJ1-4; 8 bases fit TRBD1. V was pared by 5 bases and J by 4 bases, with 6 bases of the junction left unmatched. Germline lookup yields CDR1 SNHLY and CDR2 FYNNEI. The CDR3 length is 15 residues. Here the CDR3 reads CASSIQGVVNEKLFF. For the CDR3, the DNA is TGTGCCAGCAGTATACAGGGGGTTGTTAATGAAAAACTGTTTTTT. Full variable domain (outside the CDR3, taken from reference TRBV2 and TRBJ1-4): EPEVTQTPSHQVTQMGQEVILRCVPISNHLYFYWYRQILGQKVEFLVSFYNNEISEKSEIFDDQFSVERPDGSNFTLKIRSTKLEDSAMYFCASSIQGVVNEKLFFGSGTQLSVL.

The V and J genes are TRBV5-1 and TRBJ2-7; 9 bases are shared with TRBD1. The germline gives CDR1 SGHRS, CDR2 YFSETQ. The length of the CDR3 is 15 residues. The trim removed 0 bases at V and 4 bases at J, leaving 5 bases unmatched. The CDR3: CASSLATGGEYEQYF. The CDR3, as DNA: TGCGCCAGCAGCTTGGCGACAGGGGGTGAGTACGAGCAGTACTTC.

The chain recombines TRBV6-6 with TRBJ1-2, with 7 bases lining up with TRBD1. Germline CDR1 and CDR2: MNHNY and SVGAGI (reference sequence). CDR3 length: 13 amino acids. The V and J ends lost 4 bases and 6 bases, in that order; junction bases with no gene match: 5. CDR3 sequence (DNA): TGTGCCAGCAGTTTTACAGGGGCGGATGGCTACACCTTC. This encodes CASSFTGADGYTF.